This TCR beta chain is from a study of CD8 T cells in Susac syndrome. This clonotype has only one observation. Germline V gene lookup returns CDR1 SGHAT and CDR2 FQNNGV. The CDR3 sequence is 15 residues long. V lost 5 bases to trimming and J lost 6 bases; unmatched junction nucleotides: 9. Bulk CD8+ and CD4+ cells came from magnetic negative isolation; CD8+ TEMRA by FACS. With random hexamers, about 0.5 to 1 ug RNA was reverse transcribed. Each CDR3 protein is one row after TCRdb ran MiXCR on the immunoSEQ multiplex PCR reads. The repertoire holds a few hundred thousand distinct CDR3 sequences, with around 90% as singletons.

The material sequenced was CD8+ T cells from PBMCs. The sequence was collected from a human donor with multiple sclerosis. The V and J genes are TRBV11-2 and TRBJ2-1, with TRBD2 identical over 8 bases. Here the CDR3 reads CASSPRLAHFNEQFF. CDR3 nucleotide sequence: TGTGCCAGCAGCCCGAGACTAGCGCACTTCAATGAGCAGTTCTTC.